This T cell receptor beta chain was captured in a study of blood T cell repertoires in COVID-19. Germline V lookup: CDR1 SGHNT, CDR2 YYREEE (reference sequence). This CDR3 spans 16 amino acids. V lost 4 bases to trimming and J lost 0 bases, with 13 bases between them. The repertoire was sequenced with immunoSEQ multiplex PCR; TCRdb's copy has only in-frame clones and lacks some. The sample lists approximately 75,000 clones; around 78% were seen once. V is TRBV5-4 and J is TRBJ1-4; D call uncertain. The source of this sequence is a woman older than 75 with acute or convalescent COVID-19. Material for sequencing was peripheral blood. CDR3 DNA: TGTGCCAGCAGCCCGACTCCCCAGTCAACTAATGAAAAACTGTTTTTT. Residues: CASSPTPQSTNEKLFF.